This T cell receptor beta chain was identified during a study of cytomegalovirus exposure and HLA in healthy donors. PCR used 60 Vbeta primers and 13 Jbeta primers. Using immunoSEQ multiplex PCR, the repertoire was profiled, and TCRdb retains in-frame clones only, with some absent. Of about 160,000 clones in the sample, roughly 80% are singletons; the top ten hold around 6.9%. A note on this clone: Antigen specificity is unknown.

Germline values: CDR1 LNHNV, CDR2 YYDKDF (reference sequence). The CDR3 runs 19 residues. V was cut by 0 bases and J by 1 base, with 21 bases left in between. Whole-study results and caveats: In an earlier analysis, productive rearrangement rates for most beta V segments clustered near 87% or 30%. The listing of roughly 160 TCR beta chains classed them as cytomegalovirus-associated. CMV antigen specificity was confirmed in vitro for three CMV-associated chains. In a later analysis, parvovirus B19, influenza, CMV and Epstein-Barr virus appeared linked to several top co-occurrence clusters.

Sequencing was done on a sample of PBMCs. The receptor was derived from a male donor in good health and CMV-seropositive. The chain links TRBV15 to TRBJ2-5; D is ambiguous. DNA of the CDR3: TGTGCCACCAGCAGAGATCGGCCGTCCAGCGCGCACCCCCAAGAGACCCAGTACTTC. This gives the protein CATSRDRPSSAHPQETQYF.